This T cell receptor (beta chain) was found in a study of blood T cell repertoires in COVID-19. This clone was seen a single time. This CDR3 has 16 amino acids. Assay used: immunoSEQ multiplex PCR; TCRdb lists only in-frame clones, some missing. Counted here are 120,000 or so clones, almost 90% occurring once; the ten biggest clones make up 3.8%. The clonotype originates from a woman aged 55-69 years with COVID-19, enrolled during active disease. Specimen: peripheral blood. The V call is TRBV21-1, the J call TRBJ1-2; the D segment call TRBD1 is taken from the table without a DNA check. TRBV21-1 is a documented pseudogene. The CDR3 DNA reads as TGTGCCAGCAGCAATGGCAGGGGTCGTTGGGGCTATGGCTACACCTTC. Its translation is CASSNGRGRWGYGYTF.